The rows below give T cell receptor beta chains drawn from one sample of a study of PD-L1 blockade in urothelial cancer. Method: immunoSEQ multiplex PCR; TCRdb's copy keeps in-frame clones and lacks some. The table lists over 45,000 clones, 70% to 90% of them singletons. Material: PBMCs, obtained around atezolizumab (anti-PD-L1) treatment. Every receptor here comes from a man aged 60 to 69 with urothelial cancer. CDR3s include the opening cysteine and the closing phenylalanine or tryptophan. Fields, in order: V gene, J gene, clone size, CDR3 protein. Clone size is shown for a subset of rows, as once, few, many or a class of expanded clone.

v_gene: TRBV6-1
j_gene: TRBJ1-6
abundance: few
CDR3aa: CASSTSVSPLHF

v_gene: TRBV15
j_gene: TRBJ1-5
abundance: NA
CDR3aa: CATSRDGGQGDPFQHF

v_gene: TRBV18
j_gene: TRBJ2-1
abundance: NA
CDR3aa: CASSPRSTGNEQFF

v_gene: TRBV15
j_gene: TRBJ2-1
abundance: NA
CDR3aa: CATKSSGGVYNEQFF

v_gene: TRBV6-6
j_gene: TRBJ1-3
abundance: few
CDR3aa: CASSYSGQSGNTIYF

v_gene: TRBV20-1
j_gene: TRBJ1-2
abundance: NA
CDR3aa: CSAPTGPGYTF

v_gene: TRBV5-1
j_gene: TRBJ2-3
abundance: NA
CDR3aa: CASSSKLFAGGQTDTQYF

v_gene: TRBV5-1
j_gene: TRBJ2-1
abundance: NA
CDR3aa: CASSLEVAGGGNEQFF

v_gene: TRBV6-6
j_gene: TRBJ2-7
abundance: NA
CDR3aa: CASSYADSRYEQYF

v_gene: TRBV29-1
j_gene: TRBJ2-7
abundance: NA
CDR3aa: CSVRARGGYEQYF

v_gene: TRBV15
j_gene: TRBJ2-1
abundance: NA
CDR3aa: CATSRDVAGGYNEQFF

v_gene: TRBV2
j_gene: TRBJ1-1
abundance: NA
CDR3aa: CADNLQGPDTEAFF

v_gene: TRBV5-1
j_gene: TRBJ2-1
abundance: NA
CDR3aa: CASSRTSGGYNEQFF

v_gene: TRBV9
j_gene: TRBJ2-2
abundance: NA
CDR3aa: CASSGSGTSGDTGELFF

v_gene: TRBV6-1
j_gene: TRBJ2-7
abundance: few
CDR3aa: CASSDRDRGAYEQYF

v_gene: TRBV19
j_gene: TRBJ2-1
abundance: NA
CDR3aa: CASGTSGGSGEQFF

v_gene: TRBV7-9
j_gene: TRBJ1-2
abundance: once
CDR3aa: CASSSTGPRPGTVNYGYTF

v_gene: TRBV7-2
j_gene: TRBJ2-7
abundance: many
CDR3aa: CASSAGRLYEQYF

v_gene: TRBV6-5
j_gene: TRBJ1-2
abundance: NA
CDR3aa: CASSPGQLYGYTF

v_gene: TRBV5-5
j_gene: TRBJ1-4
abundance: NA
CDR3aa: CASSPQGPANEKLFF

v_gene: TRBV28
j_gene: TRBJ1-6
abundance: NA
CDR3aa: CASTPSTGAGNSPLHF

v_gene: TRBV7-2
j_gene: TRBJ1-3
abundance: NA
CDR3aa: CASSVTTGAGNTIYF

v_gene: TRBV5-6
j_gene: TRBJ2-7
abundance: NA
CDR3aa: CASSIGSEQYF

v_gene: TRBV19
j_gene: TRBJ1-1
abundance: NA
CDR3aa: CASSAVLGDTEAFF